This entry concerns a single T cell receptor (beta chain). Other DNA sequences within the sample encode an identical CDR3. Clones were read by immunoSEQ multiplex PCR, and TCRdb kept only the in-frame ones, dropping some. The sample comprises 560,000 or so clones, approximately 96% of which are singletons, and 0.11% rests with the top ten. The sample comes from a study of shared clonotypes between healthy human individuals. It was CD45RO-negative cells, positively selected for CCR7, that made up naive CD8 cells, with terminally differentiated effector memory CD45RA+ cells excluded. The CDR3 totals 15 residues. Germline loops: CDR1 MGHRA, CDR2 YSYEKL. Trimming took 1 base from V and 2 from J, leaving 12 bases between them.

Sequences were obtained from naive CD8+ T cells sorted from blood. The gene calls are TRBV4-1 and TRBJ2-7; TRBD2 might be the D (5 bases). The TCR originated in a woman aged 30 to 39 in good health. The CDR3 DNA reads TGCGCCAGCAGCCAAGTCGCCTCCGGGACCTACGAGCAGTACTTC. Translation gives CASSQVASGTYEQYF.